This TCR beta chain is drawn from a study of cytomegalovirus exposure and HLA in healthy donors. Study-wide context: The 90 to 150 validation repertoires, a later analysis reported, used the same platform as the 650 to 800 repertoires from the first cohort.

Study-wide results and limits: Confirmation was obtained in vitro that a few CMV-associated chains are specific for CMV antigens. The authors listed 150 to 200 TCR beta chains as cytomegalovirus-associated. High sensitivity and specificity were reportedly achieved when the classifier diagnosed cytomegalovirus status.

Libraries were prepared by immunoSEQ multiplex PCR; TCRdb keeps only in-frame clonotypes and omits some of them. The sample includes 150,000 to 200,000 clones, around nine tenths of them seen just once. Details on this clone: No antigen is known for it.

This clonotype was sampled from a man between 18 and 35 years old in good health and CMV-seropositive. The material sequenced was PBMCs.

For the CDR3, the DNA is TGTGCCAGCAGTGAAAGGCGGGGGAACCCCCAAGAGACCCAGTACTTC. This gives the protein CASSERRGNPQETQYF. This chain connects TRBV2 to TRBJ2-5; 7 nucleotides agree with TRBD2. From germline, CDR1 is SNHLY and CDR2 FYNNEI. V dropped 2 bases and J dropped 1; count of bases not matched to a gene: 7. The CDR3 has 16 residues.